Following are 30 T cell receptor beta chains from one sample sequenced in a study of blood T cell repertoires in COVID-19. Measured with immunoSEQ multiplex PCR; TCRdb has only the in-frame clones, and not every one. The repertoire includes over 250,000 clones, 88% of them detected once, and around 2% sits in the top ten. Sequenced input: PBMCs or T cells enriched from blood (not recorded which). The receptors originated from a woman aged 55 to 70 in a cohort exposed to, infected with or recovered from COVID-19 (not recorded which).

This chain links TRBV11-2 with TRBJ2-5; 7 bases align to TRBD2. V lost 2 bases, J lost 5 bases, and 8 bases stayed unmatched. Germline assignment: CDR1 SGHAT and CDR2 FQNNGV. The CDR3 has 15 amino acids. In nucleotides, the CDR3 is TGTGCCAGCAGCTTAAGAGGCAGGGAGGGGGAGACCCAGTACTTC. This gives the protein CASSLRGREGETQYF.

About this clone itself: Other nucleotide sequences in the sample specify the same CDR3. The rearrangement links TRBV24-1 to TRBJ2-3; 13 bases map to TRBD2. Germline CDR1 is KGHDR and CDR2 is SFDVKD. There are 17 residues in the CDR3. With 4 bases clipped from V and 3 bases from J, the junction kept 6 bases outside the gene matches. The CDR3 DNA sequence: TGTGCCACCAGTGACCCCGGACTAGCGGGAGTTACAGATACGCAGTATTTT. It translates to CATSDPGLAGVTDTQYF.

The chain combines TRBV2 with TRBJ1-4, with 9 bases fitting TRBD1. Germline-derived CDR1 and CDR2 are SNHLY and FYNNEI. CDR3 length: 15 amino acids. The trim removed 1 base at V and 8 bases at J, leaving 5 bases unmatched. The DNA of the CDR3 is TGTGCCAGCAGTGAAGAAGGGACAGGGAGAGAAAAACTGTTTTTT. It translates to CASSEEGTGREKLFF.

The V call is TRBV6-2 or TRBV6-3, the J call TRBJ1-2; 7 bases are shared with TRBD1. This CDR3 comprises 15 residues. Germline V CDR1 and CDR2: MNHEY, SVGEGT. Trimming at V came to 5 bases and at J to 4 bases, leaving 10 bases not matched to a gene. This CDR3 reads CASSNRQGPIYGYTF. In DNA, the CDR3 is TGTGCCAGCAGTAATAGACAGGGACCCATCTATGGCTACACCTTC.

The chain combines TRBV5-6 with TRBJ2-7; D might be TRBD1 (6 bases). The CDR3 has 15 amino acids. From germline, CDR1 is SGHDT and CDR2 YYEEEE. V was shortened by 3 bases and J by 0 bases, with 13 bases between the two germline ends. CDR3 region: CASSSVGGSSYEQYF. DNA for the CDR3: TGTGCCAGCAGCTCCGTAGGGGGAAGCTCCTACGAGCAGTACTTC.

The chain carries TRBV18 and TRBJ2-7; 7 nucleotides line up with TRBD1. The germline V gene encodes CDR1 KGHSH and CDR2 LQKENI. The CDR3 consists of 13 residues. The V gene end was trimmed by 5 bases and the J gene end by 2 bases; junction bases not matched to a gene: 3. The chain's CDR3 is CASSLTGTYEQYF. DNA for the CDR3: TGTGCCAGCTCATTGACAGGGACCTACGAGCAGTACTTC.

The CDR3: CTQSLNTEAFF. The CDR3 DNA reads TGCACCCAATCCCTGAACACTGAAGCTTTCTTT. The genes are TRBV20-1 and TRBJ1-1, with D uncertain. The length of the CDR3 is 11 residues. Looked up from germline, CDR1 is DFQATT and CDR2 is SNEGSKA (reference sequence).

The J gene is TRBJ1-6, the V gene TRBV11-1; TRBD1 aligns across 7 bases. CDR3 length: 15 residues. CDR1 and CDR2 (germline): SGHAT, FQDESV (reference sequence). J was trimmed by 7 bases and V by 5 bases; bases with no gene match: 8. The CDR3 protein is CASSRQGRGNSPLHF. The DNA for the CDR3 is TGTGCCAGCAGCCGACAGGGTAGGGGCAATTCACCCCTCCACTTT.

The V and J genes are TRBV30 and TRBJ1-1; 7 bases line up with TRBD1. V was pared by 4 bases and J by 5 bases, with 10 bases of the junction left unmatched. CDR3 length: 14 residues. In germline, CDR1 is GTSNPN, CDR2 SVGIG (reference sequence). CDR3 amino acids: CAWTPGQRRTEAFF. The DNA of the CDR3 is TGTGCCTGGACTCCGGGACAGCGAAGAACTGAAGCTTTCTTT.

This clone was picked up one time. The chain joins TRBV20-1 to TRBJ1-5; weak D call: TRBD1 (6 bases). Germline CDR1 DFQATT, CDR2 SNEGSKA (reference sequence). V was clipped by 3 bases and J by 4 bases, with 19 bases between them. This CDR3 has 16 amino acids. CDR3 residues: CSASEGTSKRNQPQHF. Here the CDR3 DNA reads TGCAGTGCTAGTGAAGGGACAAGTAAAAGGAATCAGCCCCAGCATTTT.

The chain combines TRBV9 with TRBJ1-6, with TRBD1 matching 9 bases. After removal of 1 base from V and 11 bases from J, the junction contained 4 bases not matched to a gene. Germline CDR1 reads SGDLS; CDR2 reads YYNGEE. CDR3 length equals 14 residues. DNA for the CDR3: TGTGCCAGCAGCGTATCGTGGGACAGGGCACCCCTCCACTTT. It encodes CASSVSWDRAPLHF.

This clone was observed a single time. CDR3 DNA: TGTGCCATCAGTGATGTGGGGGACAGGGGGTACAATCAGCCCCAGCATTTT. Protein sequence: CAISDVGDRGYNQPQHF. The chain employs TRBV10-3 and TRBJ1-5, with TRBD1 identical over 11 bases. The ends lost 3 bases at V and 3 bases at J; junction bases unmatched: 7. From germline, CDR1 is ENHRY and CDR2 SYGVKD. The CDR3 runs to 17 residues.

This sequence joins TRBV21-1 and TRBJ2-5; the table calls TRBD1, which could not be checked here. TRBV21-1 is noted as a pseudogene. CDR3 length: 14 residues. DNA for the CDR3: TGTGCCAGCAGCTCAGACGGCCAGGGGGAGACCCAGTACTTC. This translates into CASSSDGQGETQYF.

This chain links TRBV5-6 with TRBJ2-1, with 10 positions matching TRBD2. This CDR3 has 15 residues. Germline V gene sequence: CDR1 SGHDT, CDR2 YYEEEE. V gave up 0 bases and J gave up 8 bases; unmatched junction bases: 5. Written as DNA, the CDR3 is TGTGCCAGCAGCTTGGCTCTAGCGGGAGAAGATGAGCAGTTCTTC. This gives the protein CASSLALAGEDEQFF.

The chain couples TRBV7-9 to TRBJ2-1, with D perhaps TRBD2 (6 bases). The CDR3 loop spans 13 amino acids. The germline V gene encodes CDR1 SEHNR and CDR2 FQNEAQ (reference sequence). With 2 bases removed from V and 7 bases from J, the gap between germline ends came to 9 bases. The CDR3 region is CASSLPGTNEQFF. For the CDR3, the DNA is TGTGCCAGCAGCTTACCCGGGACTAATGAGCAGTTCTTC.

The V gene is TRBV11-2, the J gene TRBJ1-6; maybe TRBD1 (6 bases). The germline V gene encodes CDR1 SGHAT and CDR2 FQNNGV. Trimming removed 1 base at V and 9 bases at J, with 10 bases between. CDR3 length: 14 amino acids. CDR3 sequence: CASSLASGVSPLHF. The CDR3 bases are TGTGCCAGCAGCTTAGCATCAGGGGTTTCACCCCTCCACTTT.

The CDR3 loop is CATSGGDRRMNEQFF. The CDR3 coding sequence is TGTGCCACCTCCGGAGGGGATCGAAGGATGAATGAGCAGTTCTTC. The V and J genes are TRBV11-2 and TRBJ2-1, with D possibly matching TRBD2 (6 bases). Germline CDR1 SGHAT, CDR2 FQNNGV. There are 15 residues in the CDR3. V was clipped by 10 bases and J by 7 bases, with 23 bases between them.

The chain joins TRBV5-4 to TRBJ1-1; 7 nucleotides agree with TRBD1. Germline CDR1 reads SGHNT; CDR2 reads YYREEE (reference sequence). The CDR3 is made up of 14 amino acids. The V and J ends lost 4 bases and 5 bases, in that order; junction bases with no gene match: 8. The CDR3 sequence is CASSPTGTGTEAFF. In DNA, the CDR3 is TGTGCCAGCAGCCCGACAGGGACGGGTACTGAAGCTTTCTTT.

The V gene is TRBV6-5, the J gene TRBJ2-1; D is unresolved. This CDR3 has 15 residues. The germline CDR1 and CDR2 sequences are MNHEY and SVGAGI. Trimming left V 4 bases short and J 4 bases short, with 14 bases between. Written as DNA, the CDR3 is TGTGCCAGCAGTTGGGCCAGCTTTGCTTACAATGAGCAGTTCTTC. Amino acid sequence: CASSWASFAYNEQFF.

V is TRBV7-2 and J is TRBJ1-2; 8 positions agree with TRBD1. The CDR3 spans 15 residues. From germline, CDR1 is SGHTA and CDR2 FQGNSA. After removal of 1 base from V and 0 bases from J, the junction contained 1 base not matched to a gene. CDR3 nucleotides: TGTGCCAGCAGCTTAGGGGACAGGCCTAACTATGGCTACACCTTC. It is translated as CASSLGDRPNYGYTF.

This clone was counted many times. The genes are TRBV30 and TRBJ1-6, with D perhaps matching TRBD1 (6 bases). The CDR3 sequence is 13 residues long. The V end lost 5 bases, the J end lost 7 bases, and 12 bases lay between the germline ends. CDR1 is GTSNPN, CDR2 SVGIG, per germline (reference sequence). As DNA, the CDR3 is TGTGCCTGGCGGCGACAGGCCAATTCACCCCTCCACTTT. It yields the protein CAWRRQANSPLHF.

The V and J genes are TRBV19 and TRBJ1-4, with D perhaps matching TRBD1 (5 bases). The germline CDR1 and CDR2 sequences are LNHDA and SQIVND (reference sequence). The ends were cut back, 3 bases at V and 6 bases at J, with 14 bases in the middle. The CDR3 spans 15 residues. CDR3 region: CASSIKDSEYEKLFF. The DNA for the CDR3 is TGTGCCAGTAGTATTAAAGACAGCGAGTATGAAAAACTGTTTTTT.

The chain is built from TRBV9 and TRBJ1-1; 7 nucleotides agree with TRBD1. The germline V gene encodes CDR1 SGDLS and CDR2 YYNGEE. V shed 0 bases and J 0 bases; nucleotides not matched to a gene: 5. This CDR3 has 16 residues. DNA of the CDR3: TGTGCCAGCAGCGTAGAAGGGGGCCCCGTGAACACTGAAGCTTTCTTT. Translating gives CASSVEGGPVNTEAFF.

This chain uses TRBV7-9 with TRBJ2-7; TRBD1 matches at 7 bases. This CDR3 region has 15 residues. From germline, CDR1 is SEHNR and CDR2 FQNEAQ (reference sequence). Trimming at V came to 6 bases and at J to 2 bases, leaving 10 bases not matched to a gene. CDR3: CASSGTQGSTYEQYF. The CDR3, as DNA: TGTGCCAGCAGTGGGACACAGGGGTCGACCTACGAGCAGTACTTC.

This sequence joins TRBV4-2 and TRBJ1-5, with D perhaps matching TRBD1 (6 bases). The CDR3 is 14 amino acids. Germline-derived CDR1 and CDR2 are LGHNA and YNFKEQ. V lost 4 bases to trimming and J lost 3 bases, with 10 bases between them. The CDR3, as DNA: TGTGCCAGCAGCCTGAACAGGGACAATCAGCCCCAGCATTTT. As protein: CASSLNRDNQPQHF.

The chain carries TRBV19 and TRBJ2-4; 8 nucleotides align to TRBD1. J was trimmed by 5 bases and V by 1 base; bases with no gene match: 7. The germline V gene encodes CDR1 LNHDA and CDR2 SQIVND (reference sequence). This CDR3 spans 16 amino acids. CDR3 bases: TGTGCCAGTAGTATAGCTGGGACAGGACCTCAAAACATTCAGTACTTC. Protein: CASSIAGTGPQNIQYF.

This rearrangement joins TRBV18 to TRBJ1-1; no definite D call. Germline values: CDR1 KGHSH, CDR2 LQKENI. There are 12 residues in the CDR3. The V and J ends lost 3 bases and 4 bases respectively, with 6 bases between them. The CDR3 spells CASSPVRTEAFF. As DNA, the CDR3 is TGTGCCAGCTCACCCGTTCGCACTGAAGCTTTCTTT.

The chain carries TRBV24-1 and TRBJ2-3, with 10 nucleotides matching TRBD2. Germline V gene sequence: CDR1 KGHDR, CDR2 SFDVKD. This CDR3 is built from 14 residues. With V trimmed by 11 bases and J by 0 bases, 4 bases remained unmatched. The CDR3 nucleotides read TGTGCCATCGCGACTAGCGGGAGCACAGATACGCAGTATTTT. Translation: CAIATSGSTDTQYF.

The V and J genes are TRBV28 and TRBJ1-6, with a possible D match to TRBD1 (5 bases). The CDR3 contains 17 residues. Trimming took 7 bases from V and 8 from J, leaving 24 bases between them. Germline V CDR1 and CDR2: MDHEN, SYDVKM. CDR3 DNA: TGTGCCAGCATAACGGTCGGGGCGGGGCGGTTTGATTCACCCCTCCACTTT. This encodes CASITVGAGRFDSPLHF. The full variable domain, in which reference TRBV28 and TRBJ1-6 provide the parts outside the CDR3, is DVKVTQSSRYLVKRTGEKVFLECVQDMDHENMFWYRQDPGLGLRLIYFSYDVKMKEKGDIPEGYSVSREKKERFSLILESASTNQTSMYLCASITVGAGRFDSPLHFGNGTRLTVT.

The rearrangement joins TRBV19 to TRBJ2-1; no clear D gene. Germline V lookup: CDR1 LNHDA, CDR2 SQIVND (reference sequence). The CDR3 runs 12 residues. V was trimmed by 6 bases and J by 3 bases, leaving 6 bases between them. The CDR3 nucleotides read TGTGCCAGTAGCGCAGGCTACAATGAGCAGTTCTTC. It specifies CASSAGYNEQFF.